This T cell receptor (beta chain) was captured in a study of circulating and synovial CD4+ cells in juvenile arthritis. Overall study results and limits: Traditional Vbeta family usage analysis missed the pathogenic-like versus bulk difference. Bulk blood CD4 repertoires were more diverse than these. Compared with bulk blood, circulating pathogenic-like lymphocytes shared substantially more CDR3 sequences with synovial T cells.

On this clone: Its specificity is unknown.

Using immunoSEQ multiplex PCR, the repertoire was profiled, and TCRdb retains in-frame clones only, with some absent. Here the sample spans about 32,000 clones, about 94% being singletons. Samples derive from patients with active juvenile idiopathic arthritis. The CDR3 spans 17 residues. Germline values: CDR1 MDHEN, CDR2 SYDVKM. V trimming: 9 bases; J trimming: 0 bases; junction bases outside the gene matches: 13. J is TRBJ2-1 and V is TRBV28, with TRBD2 identical over 8 bases. Material: CD4+ T cells from blood. The receptor comes from a human donor with juvenile idiopathic arthritis. Here the CDR3 reads CASSRGVAPPSYNEQFF. CDR3 DNA sequence: TGTGCCAGTTCGCGGGGGGTAGCGCCACCCTCCTACAATGAGCAGTTCTTC.